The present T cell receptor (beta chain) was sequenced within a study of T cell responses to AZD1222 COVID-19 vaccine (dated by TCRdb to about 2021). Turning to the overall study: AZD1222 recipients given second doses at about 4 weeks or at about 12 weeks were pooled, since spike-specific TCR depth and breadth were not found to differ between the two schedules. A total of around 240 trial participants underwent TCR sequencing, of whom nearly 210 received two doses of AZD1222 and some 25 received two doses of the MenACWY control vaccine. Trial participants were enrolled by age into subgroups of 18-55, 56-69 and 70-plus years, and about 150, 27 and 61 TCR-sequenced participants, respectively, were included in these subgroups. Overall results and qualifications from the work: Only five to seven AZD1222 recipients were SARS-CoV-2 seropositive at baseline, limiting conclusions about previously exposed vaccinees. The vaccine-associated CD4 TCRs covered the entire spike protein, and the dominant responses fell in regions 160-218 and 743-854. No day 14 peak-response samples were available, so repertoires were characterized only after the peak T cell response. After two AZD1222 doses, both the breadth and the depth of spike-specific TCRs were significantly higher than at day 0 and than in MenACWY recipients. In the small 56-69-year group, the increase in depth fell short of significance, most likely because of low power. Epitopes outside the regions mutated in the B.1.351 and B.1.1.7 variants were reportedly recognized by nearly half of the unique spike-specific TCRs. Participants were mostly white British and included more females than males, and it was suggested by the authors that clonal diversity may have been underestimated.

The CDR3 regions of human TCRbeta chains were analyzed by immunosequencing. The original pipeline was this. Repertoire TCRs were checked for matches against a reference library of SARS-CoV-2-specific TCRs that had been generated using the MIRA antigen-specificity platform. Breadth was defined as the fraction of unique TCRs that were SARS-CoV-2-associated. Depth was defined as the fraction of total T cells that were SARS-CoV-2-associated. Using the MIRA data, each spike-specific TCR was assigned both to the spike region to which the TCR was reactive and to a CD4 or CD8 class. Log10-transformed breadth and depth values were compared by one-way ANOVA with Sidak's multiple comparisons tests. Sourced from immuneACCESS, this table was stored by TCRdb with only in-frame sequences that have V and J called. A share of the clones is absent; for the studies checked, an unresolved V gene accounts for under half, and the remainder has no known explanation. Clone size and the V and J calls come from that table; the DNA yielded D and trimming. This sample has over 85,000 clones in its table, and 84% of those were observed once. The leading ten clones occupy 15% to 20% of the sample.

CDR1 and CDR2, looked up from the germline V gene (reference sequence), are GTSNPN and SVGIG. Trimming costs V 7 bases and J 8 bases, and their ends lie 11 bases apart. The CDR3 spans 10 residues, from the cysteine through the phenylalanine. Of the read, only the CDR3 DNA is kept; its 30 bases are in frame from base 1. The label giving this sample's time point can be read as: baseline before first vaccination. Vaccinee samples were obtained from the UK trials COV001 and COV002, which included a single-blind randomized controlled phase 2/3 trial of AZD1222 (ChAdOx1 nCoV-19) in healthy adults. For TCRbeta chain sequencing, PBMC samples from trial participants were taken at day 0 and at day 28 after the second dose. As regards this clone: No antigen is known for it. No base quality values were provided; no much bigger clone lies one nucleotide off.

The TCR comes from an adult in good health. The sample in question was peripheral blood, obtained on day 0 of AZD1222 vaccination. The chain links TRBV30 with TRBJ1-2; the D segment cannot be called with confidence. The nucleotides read TGTGCCTATAGCCCCCAGGGCTACACCTTC. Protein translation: CAYSPQGYTF.